This T cell receptor beta chain appears in the sequencing data of a study of vaccination effects on CD4 cells after COVID-19. Overall study: Pre-vaccine samples were drawn 16 days and one week before the first dose.

Overall study findings and caveats: New vaccine-induced clones made up most post-vaccine spike-reactive clones in convalescents.

This clone was detected once. Its antigen is still unknown. In germline, CDR1 is SGHTA, CDR2 FQGNSA. Germline trimming cut 5 bases from V and 6 bases from J; bases unmatched to any gene: 16. This CDR3 has 18 amino acids. The data were produced by immunoSEQ multiplex PCR, yet TCRdb's version contains in-frame clones alone and is incomplete. The sample has about 45,000 clones, about 68% seen once. Sequencing in the ViraFEST assay came after antigen-specific CD4+ T cells had been expanded with viral peptide pools, which were used to stimulate PBMC. Once cultured for roughly ten days, the cells underwent separation to obtain CD4+ T cells. The person had PCR-confirmed SARS-CoV-2 infection between March and December 2020.

The chain recombines TRBV7-2 with TRBJ2-3; TRBD2 matches 11 bases. The sample was CD4+ T cells from PBMCs cultured with a peptide pool, taken before COVID-19 vaccination. The clonotype was recovered from a human donor who had a prior SARS-CoV-2 infection. Here the CDR3 DNA reads TGTGCCAGCAGCAGCCCCAGACTAGCGGGGTCGTTTGGGGATACGCAGTATTTT. This codes for CASSSPRLAGSFGDTQYF. Based on the CDR3 plus reference TRBV7-2 and TRBJ2-3, the full variable domain is GAGVSQSPSNKVTEKGKDVELRCDPISGHTALYWYRQSLGQGLEFLIYFQGNSAPDKSGLPSDRFSAERTGGSVSTLTIQRTQQEDSAVYLCASSSPRLAGSFGDTQYFGPGTRLTVL.